These 27 T cell receptor beta chains came from one sample sequenced in a study of CD8+CD57+ T cells in acquired aplastic anemia. Sequenced patients had shown CD8+CD57+ cell expansion by flow cytometry. Genomic DNA acted as the template from which TCR beta VDJ combination and CDR3 sequence profiling were carried out. TCRdb redid the calling of the reads with MiXCR, one entry per CDR3 protein. Of some 180,000 distinct CDR3 sequences in the sample, roughly 63% were seen once. The sequencing sample was made of sorted CD4+, CD8+, or CD8+CD57+ T cells (not recorded which) from PBMCs. The source of these receptors is a human donor with aplastic anemia.

The rearrangement joins TRBV20-1 to TRBJ2-3, with 8 bases fitting TRBD2. This CDR3 comprises 15 residues. The germline CDR1 and CDR2 sequences are DFQATT and SNEGSKA (reference sequence). Trimming cost V 2 bases and J 0 bases; bases outside gene matches: 4. CDR3 coding DNA: TGCAGTGCTAGAATCGCTAGCGGGAGCACAGATACGCAGTATTTT. This encodes CSARIASGSTDTQYF.

The chain joins TRBV2 to TRBJ2-1; TRBD2 matches 15 bases. V gave up 8 bases and J gave up 12 bases; unmatched junction bases: 14. Per the germline V gene, CDR1 is SNHLY and CDR2 is FYNNEI. This CDR3 region has 16 residues. The CDR3 coding sequence is TGTGCCAGCGGGGGGACTAGCGGGGGGCTTACAGATACGCAGTTCTTC. Protein sequence: CASGGTSGGLTDTQFF. The full variable domain, completed using reference TRBV2 and TRBJ2-1, is EPEVTQTPSHQVTQMGQEVILRCVPISNHLYFYWYRQILGQKVEFLVSFYNNEISEKSEIFDDQFSVERPDGSNFTLKIRSTKLEDSAMYFCASGGTSGGLTDTQFFGPGTRLTVL.

About this clonotype: A read error may produce the germline difference seen at one junction end. The chain joins TRBV24-1 to TRBJ1-5; D remains ambiguous. This CDR3 contains 14 residues. Germline V CDR1 and CDR2: KGHDR, SFDVKD. CDR3 sequence reads: CASSLTVGNQPQHF. CDR3 DNA sequence: TGTGCCAGCAGTTTGACGGTTGGCAATCAGCCCCAGCATTTT.

In this sample, this clonotype turned up many times. The gene calls are TRBV5-6 and TRBJ1-2; possibly TRBD1 for D (6 bases). CDR1 is SGHDT and CDR2 is YYEEEE in the germline V gene. V lost 4 bases and J 0 bases, leaving 31 bases between the germline ends. This CDR3 has 21 amino acids. CDR3 bases: TGTGCCAGCAGCCCAGCCCCGCAATTACAGGGCTATCTCACCGCTAACTATGGCTACACCTTC. Translated, it gives CASSPAPQLQGYLTANYGYTF. The full variable domain, completed using reference TRBV5-6 and TRBJ1-2, is DAGVTQSPTHLIKTRGQQVTLRCSPKSGHDTVSWYQQALGQGPQFIFQYYEEEERQRGNFPDRFSGHQFPNYSSELNVNALLLGDSALYLCASSPAPQLQGYLTANYGYTFGSGTRLTVV.

This clonotype is a singleton in its sample. Here the CDR3 reads CATSGLQGLTDTQYF. As DNA, the CDR3 is TGTGCCACCAGTGGCCTTCAGGGCTTGACAGATACGCAGTATTTT. The rearrangement links TRBV24-1 to TRBJ2-3; possible D gene TRBD1, 5 bases. The CDR3 has 15 residues. The V and J ends lost 5 bases and 3 bases respectively, with 14 bases between them. Germline-derived CDR1 and CDR2 are KGHDR and SFDVKD.

This chain links TRBV11-2 with TRBJ1-6; TRBD1 is a possible D gene (5 bases). CDR1 and CDR2 (germline): SGHAT, FQNNGV. This CDR3 spans 16 amino acids. Trimming cost V 2 bases and J 4 bases, with 12 bases left between them. DNA of the CDR3: TGTGCCAGCAGCTTAATCCAGGGCTCATATAATTCACCCCTCCACTTT. Translated, it gives CASSLIQGSYNSPLHF. Based on the CDR3 plus reference TRBV11-2 and TRBJ1-6, the full variable domain is EAGVAQSPRYKIIEKRQSVAFWCNPISGHATLYWYQQILGQGPKLLIQFQNNGVVDDSQLPKDRFSAERLKGVDSTLKIQPAKLEDSAVYLCASSLIQGSYNSPLHFGNGTRLTVT.

CDR3 in amino acids: CATAGAHYTDTQYF. The CDR3 nucleotides are TGTGCCACGGCAGGGGCGCACTACACAGATACGCAGTATTTT. J is TRBJ2-3 and V is TRBV2; possible D gene TRBD1, 6 bases. The CDR3 is 14 amino acids. Trimming took off 10 bases at V and 2 bases at J, with 16 bases between the two ends. Germline CDR1 SNHLY, CDR2 FYNNEI. Full variable domain (remainder filled in from reference TRBV2 and TRBJ2-3): EPEVTQTPSHQVTQMGQEVILRCVPISNHLYFYWYRQILGQKVEFLVSFYNNEISEKSEIFDDQFSVERPDGSNFTLKIRSTKLEDSAMYFCATAGAHYTDTQYFGPGTRLTVL.

CDR3 bases: TGTGCCAGTGGGACAGGTGGTAGTTCACCCCTCCACTTT. Encoded protein: CASGTGGSSPLHF. The rearrangement joins TRBV19 to TRBJ1-6, with TRBD1 matching 8 bases. With 8 bases clipped from V and 9 bases from J, the junction kept 6 bases outside the gene matches. The CDR3 spans 13 residues. Germline loops: CDR1 LNHDA, CDR2 SQIVND (reference sequence). Full variable domain (rest looked up from reference TRBV19 and TRBJ1-6): DGGITQSPKYLFRKEGQNVTLSCEQNLNHDAMYWYRQDPGQGLRLIYYSQIVNDFQKGDIAEGYSVSREKKESFPLTVTSAQKNPTAFYLCASGTGGSSPLHFGNGTRLTVT.

This clonotype was recorded only once. The chain employs TRBV7-3 and TRBJ2-7, with 9 bases matching TRBD2. This CDR3 is built from 15 residues. J lost 0 bases, V lost 2 bases, and 2 bases had no gene match. Germline assignment: CDR1 SGHTA and CDR2 FQGTGA. The CDR3 loop reads CASSLGTSFSYEQYF. For the CDR3, the DNA is TGTGCCAGCAGCTTAGGGACTAGCTTCTCCTACGAGCAGTACTTC.

The CDR3 region has the DNA TGTGCCAGCGACCGCACAGTAGATGGCTACACCTTC. This gives the protein CASDRTVDGYTF. The V gene is TRBV2, the J gene TRBJ1-2; no definite D call. This CDR3 has 12 residues. Germline values: CDR1 SNHLY, CDR2 FYNNEI. V dropped 8 bases and J dropped 6 bases, with 13 bases sitting between them. The full variable domain, completed using reference TRBV2 and TRBJ1-2, is EPEVTQTPSHQVTQMGQEVILRCVPISNHLYFYWYRQILGQKVEFLVSFYNNEISEKSEIFDDQFSVERPDGSNFTLKIRSTKLEDSAMYFCASDRTVDGYTFGSGTRLTVV.

The CDR3 nucleotides are TGTGCCAGCAGCACGGTTCGAGGGGGTGCCTATGGCTACACCTTC. Encoded protein: CASSTVRGGAYGYTF. The chain has TRBV6-2 or TRBV6-3 and TRBJ1-2; maybe TRBD1 (6 bases). Germline V gene lookup returns CDR1 MNHEY and CDR2 SVGEGT. This CDR3 is built from 15 residues. V was trimmed by 6 bases and J by 4 bases, leaving 18 bases between them.

This clonotype has ten or more counts. The rearrangement links TRBV15 to TRBJ1-1; D is ambiguous. In germline, CDR1 is LNHNV, CDR2 YYDKDF (reference sequence). V lost 5 bases to trimming and J lost 4 bases, with 17 bases between them. This CDR3 is 15 amino acids long. CDR3 DNA: TGTGCCACCAGCTCCCTCGTGGGTTTTTCCACTGAAGCTTTCTTT. Translating gives CATSSLVGFSTEAFF.

The rearrangement uses TRBV10-1 and TRBJ2-1; 7 nucleotides agree with TRBD2. V shed 0 bases, J shed 4 bases, and the junction held 6 bases outside the gene matches. Germline V CDR1 and CDR2: WNHNN, SYGVQD (reference sequence). The CDR3 has 16 residues. CDR3 sequence (DNA): TGCGCCAGCAGTGAGTCGGGGGGGTTGGGGTACAATGAGCAGTTCTTC. It is translated as CASSESGGLGYNEQFF.

V gene TRBV2 combines with J gene TRBJ1-1, with TRBD1 matching over 7 bases. V shed 6 bases, J shed 1 base, and the junction held 8 bases outside the gene matches. This CDR3 has 15 amino acids. Germline CDR1 reads SNHLY; CDR2 reads FYNNEI. The CDR3 DNA reads as TGTGCCAGCAGGCGGACAGGACCACCGAACACTGAAGCTTTCTTT. Protein: CASRRTGPPNTEAFF.

The chain has TRBV7-2 and TRBJ2-5; D unresolved. This CDR3 has 11 amino acids. Germline CDR1 SGHTA, CDR2 FQGNSA. V lost 7 bases and J lost 5, with 8 bases in between. The CDR3 here is CASTSLETQYF. The CDR3 DNA reads as TGTGCCAGCACCTCGCTCGAGACCCAGTACTTC.

The CDR3 coding sequence is TGTGCCATCAGTGAGTCGGGGCAGGGAAGCTACGAGCAGTACTTC. It translates to CAISESGQGSYEQYF. J is TRBJ2-7 and V is TRBV10-3, with D maybe TRBD1 (5 bases). Germline loops: CDR1 ENHRY, CDR2 SYGVKD. CDR3 length equals 15 residues. V was trimmed by 0 bases and J by 3 bases, leaving 12 bases between them.

The V call is TRBV15, the J call TRBJ2-7, with 7 bases that match TRBD1. This CDR3 comprises 15 residues. The V gene's germline CDR1 is LNHNV and CDR2 YYDKDF (reference sequence). Germline trimming cut 3 bases from V and 3 bases from J; bases unmatched to any gene: 8. The CDR3 nucleotides are TGTGCCACCAGCAGGGAAGCAGGGGGAGTCTACGAGCAGTACTTC. Encoded protein: CATSREAGGVYEQYF.

At least ten counts were recorded for this clonotype. The chain recombines TRBV15 with TRBJ2-1, with D perhaps TRBD1 or TRBD2 (5 bases each). Trimming stripped 1 base from V and 1 base from J, with 11 bases between. Germline V gene lookup returns CDR1 LNHNV and CDR2 YYDKDF (reference sequence). This CDR3 contains 16 residues. The CDR3: CATSRVGGGSYNEQFF. The DNA of the CDR3 is TGTGCCACCAGCAGAGTGGGTGGGGGTTCCTACAATGAGCAGTTCTTC.

The chain is built from TRBV7-9 and TRBJ1-1, with D perhaps TRBD1 (6 bases). Germline values: CDR1 SEHNR, CDR2 FQNEAQ (reference sequence). This CDR3 region has 16 residues. With 2 bases removed from V and 7 bases from J, the gap between germline ends came to 20 bases. As DNA, the CDR3 is TGTGCCAGCAGCTTAAAGAAAGGGGGTTCGCTGTATGAAGCTTTCTTT. This gives the protein CASSLKKGGSLYEAFF.

The V and J genes are TRBV7-9 and TRBJ2-1; D not resolved. The V gene's germline CDR1 is SEHNR and CDR2 FQNEAQ (reference sequence). The CDR3 runs 12 residues. Trimming took 3 bases from V and 13 from J, leaving 13 bases between them. Here the CDR3 reads CASSLVAHTQFF. Here the CDR3 DNA reads TGTGCCAGCAGCTTGGTCGCGCACACTCAGTTCTTC.

The J gene is TRBJ2-5, the V gene TRBV20-1, with 7 bases aligning to TRBD2. J gave up 4 bases and V 3 bases, and 5 bases lay outside the gene matches. The germline gives CDR1 DFQATT, CDR2 SNEGSKA (reference sequence). This CDR3 comprises 13 residues. The CDR3 region has the DNA TGCAGTGCTAGCGTGGGGGGGAGAGAGACCCAGTACTTC. It yields the protein CSASVGGRETQYF.

The chain employs TRBV11-1 and TRBJ2-1; 8 bases map to TRBD2. The V gene's germline CDR1 is SGHAT and CDR2 FQDESV (reference sequence). The CDR3 has 19 residues. The V gene end was trimmed by 2 bases and the J gene end by 0 bases; junction bases not matched to a gene: 12. CDR3 loop: CASSLKGGVAGISYNEQFF. The CDR3 coding sequence is TGTGCCAGCAGCTTAAAAGGTGGAGTAGCGGGAATCTCCTACAATGAGCAGTTCTTC.

The V gene is TRBV7-6, the J gene TRBJ1-3; no reliable D call. V was clipped by 5 bases and J by 0 bases, with 8 bases between them. Germline assignment: CDR1 SGHVS and CDR2 FNYEAQ. CDR3 size: 14 residues. CDR3 region: CASSALGSGNTIYF. In DNA, the CDR3 is TGTGCCAGCAGCGCCCTGGGCTCTGGAAACACCATATATTTT.

This clonotype was picked up many times. The chain recombines TRBV20-1 with TRBJ2-1; D perhaps matches TRBD1 (7 bases). V was clipped by 3 bases and J by 9 bases, with 18 bases between them. The CDR3 runs to 14 residues. In germline, CDR1 is DFQATT, CDR2 SNEGSKA (reference sequence). The DNA for the CDR3 is TGCAGTGCTAGGGAGGGGGCGCGCGAGGTTGAGCAGTTCTTC. Translation gives CSAREGAREVEQFF.

The CDR3 loop reads CASSWTIMNTEAFF. As DNA, the CDR3 is TGCGCCAGCAGCTGGACCATAATGAACACTGAAGCTTTCTTT. The chain recombines TRBV5-1 with TRBJ1-1; D not certain. The germline V gene has CDR1 SGHRS and CDR2 YFSETQ. V was pared by 3 bases and J by 0 bases, with 9 bases between. The CDR3 has 14 amino acids.

About this clonotype: Sequence at one end of the junction differs from germline and may be a read error. CDR3 bases: TGTGCCAGCGGTGAATCCCCCGGACTAGCGGAAATCACAGATACGCAGTATTTT. This codes for CASGESPGLAEITDTQYF. This rearrangement joins TRBV25-1 to TRBJ2-3; 10 nucleotides agree with TRBD2. Germline V CDR1 and CDR2: MGHDK, SYGVNS. There are 18 residues in the CDR3.

This chain joins TRBV15 and TRBJ2-1, with unresolved D. The V gene's germline CDR1 is LNHNV and CDR2 YYDKDF (reference sequence). The CDR3 is 12 amino acids. V shed 10 bases and J shed 3 bases, with 10 bases lying between them. The CDR3 region has the DNA TGTGCCAGCATGCTAGTCTACAATGAGCAGTTCTTC. As protein: CASMLVYNEQFF.